This T cell receptor (beta chain) came from a study of blood T cells in healthy people across ages. Study outcomes and limitations: Changes seen in expanded clonotypes were possibly confounded by donor CMV status left unknown.

Every donor contributed ten milliliters of peripheral blood by blood draw. PBMCs were isolated at a quantity of at least 6 million per sample. Primers used in a second PCR of roughly 6 to 11 cycles were a sample-barcoded 5' primer and a J-beta primer mix. A template-switch adaptor that had 12 random nucleotides put a tag on each cDNA molecule. One entry per CDR3 protein, called by TCRdb with MiXCR from the 5' RACE reads. The table shows hundreds of thousands of distinct CDR3 sequences, with 45% to 70% occurring only once. Germline assignment: CDR1 MDHEN and CDR2 SYDVKM. This CDR3 spans 12 amino acids. V lost 4 bases to trimming and J lost 4 bases, with 6 bases between them. This clonotype occurred a few times. Antigen: not known.

The origin of this receptor is a middle-aged man in good health. Sequenced material: blood. This chain links TRBV28 with TRBJ2-3; no definite D call. The CDR3 sequence: CASSSRPDTQYF. The CDR3 region has the DNA TGTGCCAGCAGTTCTAGGCCAGATACGCAGTATTTT.